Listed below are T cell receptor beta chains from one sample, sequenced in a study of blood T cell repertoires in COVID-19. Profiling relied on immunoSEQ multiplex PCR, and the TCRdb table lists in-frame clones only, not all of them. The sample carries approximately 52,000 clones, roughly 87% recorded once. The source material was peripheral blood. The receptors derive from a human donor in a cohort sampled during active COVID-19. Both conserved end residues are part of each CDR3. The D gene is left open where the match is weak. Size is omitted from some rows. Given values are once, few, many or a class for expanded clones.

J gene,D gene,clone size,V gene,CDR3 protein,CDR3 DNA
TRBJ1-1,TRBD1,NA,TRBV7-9,CASSPGQGRTEAFF,TGTGCCAGCAGCCCGGGACAGGGGCGGACTGAAGCTTTCTTT
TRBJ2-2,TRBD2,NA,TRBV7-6,CASSLGTRSFGELFF,TGTGCCAGCAGCTTAGGGACTAGATCCTTCGGGGAGCTGTTTTTT
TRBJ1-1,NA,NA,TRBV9,CASSVDGTDTEAFF,TGTGCCAGCAGCGTAGACGGAACAGACACTGAAGCTTTCTTT
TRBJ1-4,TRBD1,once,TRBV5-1,CASSLRGPPNEKLFF,TGCGCCAGCAGCTTGAGGGGGCCCCCTAATGAAAAACTGTTTTTT
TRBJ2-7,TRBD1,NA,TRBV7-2,CASSQGTGVISYEQYF,TGTGCCAGCAGCCAAGGGACAGGGGTCATCTCCTACGAGCAGTACTTC
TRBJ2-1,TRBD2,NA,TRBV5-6,CASSLPLAGGRVNEQFF,TGTGCCAGCAGCTTGCCGTTAGCGGGAGGGCGAGTCAATGAGCAGTTCTTC
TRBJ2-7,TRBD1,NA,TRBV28,CASSSPGQTYEQYF,TGTGCCAGCAGTTCACCGGGACAGACCTACGAGCAGTACTTC
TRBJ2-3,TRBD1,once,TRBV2,CASIRDRGDTQYF,TGTGCCAGCATCCGGGACAGGGGAGATACGCAGTATTTT
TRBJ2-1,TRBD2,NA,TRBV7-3,CASSLETSEYNEQFF,TGTGCCAGCAGCTTAGAGACTAGCGAGTACAATGAGCAGTTCTTC
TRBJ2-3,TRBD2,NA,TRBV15,CATSRVASGASTDTQYF,TGTGCCACCAGCAGAGTGGCTAGCGGAGCTAGCACAGATACGCAGTATTTT
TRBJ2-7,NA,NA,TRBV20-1,CSASPRQFGYEQYF,TGCAGTGCTAGTCCCCGACAGTTCGGCTACGAGCAGTACTTC
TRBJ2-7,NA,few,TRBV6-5,CASSNRDGSYEQYF,TGTGCCAGCAGCAACCGGGACGGGAGCTACGAGCAGTACTTC
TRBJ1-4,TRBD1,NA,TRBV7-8,CASSLTGQGNEKLFF,TGTGCCAGCAGCCTCACCGGACAGGGTAATGAAAAACTGTTTTTT
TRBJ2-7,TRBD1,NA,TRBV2,CASNLQGASYEQYF,TGTGCCAGCAACCTACAGGGGGCGTCCTACGAGCAGTACTTC
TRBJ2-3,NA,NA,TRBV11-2,CASTRSPGQRSSADTQYF,TGTGCCAGCACCCGCTCCCCTGGCCAGCGTTCCTCCGCAGATACGCAGTATTTT
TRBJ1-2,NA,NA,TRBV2,CASSGGTRNYGYTF,TGTGCCAGCAGTGGTGGGACAAGAAACTATGGCTACACCTTC
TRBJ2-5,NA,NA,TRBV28,CASREKRETQYF,TGTGCCAGCAGAGAAAAGAGAGAGACCCAGTACTTC
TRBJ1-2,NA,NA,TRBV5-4,CASSRDKYGYTF,TGTGCCAGCAGTCGGGACAAGTATGGCTACACCTTC
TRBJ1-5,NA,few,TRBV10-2,CASSQSTANQPQHF,TGCGCCAGCAGTCAATCGACAGCCAATCAGCCCCAGCATTTT
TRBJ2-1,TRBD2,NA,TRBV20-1,CSASRLAGVYNEQFF,TGCAGTGCTAGTCGTCTAGCGGGGGTGTACAATGAGCAGTTCTTC
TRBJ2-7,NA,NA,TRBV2,CASSVQTTYEQYF,TGTGCCAGCAGTGTACAGACAACCTACGAGCAGTACTTC
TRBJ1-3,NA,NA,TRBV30,CAWGHSSGNTIYF,TGTGCCTGGGGACATTCCTCTGGAAACACCATATATTTT
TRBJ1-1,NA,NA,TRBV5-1,CASSFGGLNTEAFF,TGCGCCAGCAGCTTCGGCGGATTGAACACTGAAGCTTTCTTT
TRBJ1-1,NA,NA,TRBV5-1,CASSLVGGATEAFF,TGCGCCAGCAGCTTGGTGGGGGGAGCGACTGAAGCTTTCTTT
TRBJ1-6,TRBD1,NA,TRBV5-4,CASSDPTGGLGSPLHF,TGTGCCAGCAGCGACCCAACAGGGGGCTTGGGTTCACCCCTCCACTTT
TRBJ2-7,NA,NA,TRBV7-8,CASSPQGQSSYEQYF,TGTGCCAGCAGCCCTCAAGGACAGAGCTCCTACGAGCAGTACTTC
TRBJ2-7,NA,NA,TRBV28,CASSTRDKYEQYF,TGTGCCAGCAGTACCCGGGACAAATACGAGCAGTACTTC
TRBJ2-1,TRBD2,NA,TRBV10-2,CASRVTSGSMVYNEQFF,TGCGCCAGCAGGGTGACTAGCGGGAGTATGGTCTACAATGAGCAGTTCTTC
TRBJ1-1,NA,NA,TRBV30,CAWRTGPRMNTEAFF,TGTGCCTGGAGAACTGGGCCCCGGATGAACACTGAAGCTTTCTTT
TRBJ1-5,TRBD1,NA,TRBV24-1,CATSEATGERHQPQHF,TGTGCCACCAGTGAAGCGACAGGGGAAAGGCATCAGCCCCAGCATTTT
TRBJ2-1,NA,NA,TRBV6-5,CASSYSSGPMGNEQFF,TGTGCCAGCAGTTACTCTAGCGGACCTATGGGCAATGAGCAGTTCTTC
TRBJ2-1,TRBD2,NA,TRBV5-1,CASRPTSGRAEQFF,TGCGCCAGCAGACCTACTAGCGGGAGGGCCGAGCAGTTCTTC
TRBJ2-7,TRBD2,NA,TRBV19,CASGERERFYEQYF,TGTGCCAGTGGGGAGCGGGAGAGGTTCTACGAGCAGTACTTC
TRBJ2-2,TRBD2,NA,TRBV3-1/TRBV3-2,CASRETSGRFTGELFF,TGTGCCAGCAGGGAGACTAGCGGGAGATTCACCGGGGAGCTGTTTTTT
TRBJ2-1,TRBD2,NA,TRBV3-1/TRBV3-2,CASSQDLREGDEQFF,TGTGCCAGCAGCCAAGATCTACGGGAGGGCGATGAGCAGTTCTTC
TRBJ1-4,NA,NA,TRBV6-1,CASSEANRVNEKLFF,TGTGCCAGCAGTGAAGCCAACAGGGTAAATGAAAAACTGTTTTTT
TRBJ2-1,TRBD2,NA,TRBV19,CASSIVAGGRYNEQFF,TGTGCCAGTAGTATAGTTGCGGGAGGAAGGTACAATGAGCAGTTCTTC
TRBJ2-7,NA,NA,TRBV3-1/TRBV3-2,CASSPFRGRYEQYF,TGTGCCAGCAGCCCATTCAGGGGTCGGTACGAGCAGTACTTC
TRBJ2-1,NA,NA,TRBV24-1,CATSDPGIGEYEQFF,TGTGCCACCAGTGACCCCGGGATCGGGGAATATGAGCAGTTCTTC
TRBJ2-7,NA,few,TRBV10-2,CASREQASREYF,TGCGCCAGCAGGGAACAGGCGAGTCGGGAGTACTTC
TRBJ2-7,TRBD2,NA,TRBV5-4,CASRKGLAGGSYEQYF,TGTGCCAGCAGGAAGGGACTAGCGGGAGGGAGCTACGAGCAGTACTTC
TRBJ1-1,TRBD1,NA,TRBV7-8,CASSLHHDRVGTEAFF,TGTGCCAGCAGCCTCCATCACGACAGGGTGGGCACTGAAGCTTTCTTT
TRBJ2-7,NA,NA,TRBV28,CASSRHITYEQYF,TGTGCCAGCAGCAGACATATAACCTACGAGCAGTACTTC
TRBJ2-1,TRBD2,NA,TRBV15,CATSGEREVYEQFF,TGTGCCACCAGCGGGGAGCGGGAGGTCTATGAGCAGTTCTTC
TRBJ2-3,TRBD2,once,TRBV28,CASRKTSGSTDTQYF,TGTGCCAGCAGGAAGACTAGCGGTAGCACAGATACGCAGTATTTT
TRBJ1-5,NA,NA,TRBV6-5,CASRRLGGQGQPQHF,TGTGCCAGTCGGCGACTGGGGGGTCAAGGACAGCCCCAGCATTTT
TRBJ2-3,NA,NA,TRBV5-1,CASSLGELVDTQYF,TGCGCCAGCAGCTTGGGGGAGTTGGTAGATACGCAGTATTTT
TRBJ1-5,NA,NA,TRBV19,CASSVGGGQPQHF,TGTGCCAGTAGTGTAGGGGGGGGGCAGCCCCAGCATTTT
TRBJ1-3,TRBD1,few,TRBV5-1,CASSPSGTAYSGNTIYF,TGCGCCAGCAGCCCATCCGGGACAGCCTACTCTGGAAACACCATATATTTT
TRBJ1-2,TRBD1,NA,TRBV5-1,CASSLDPGDRGFGYTF,TGCGCCAGCAGCTTGGACCCCGGGGACAGGGGGTTTGGCTACACCTTC
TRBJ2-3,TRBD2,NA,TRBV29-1,CSVGGGGSGTTDTQYF,TGCAGCGTTGGGGGGGGAGGCAGCGGGACCACAGATACGCAGTATTTT